What follows is one TCR beta chain and its context. Its antigen is unknown. Methods used by the authors: From ImmunoSEQ came sequences covering only the junction and carrying no quality scores, so filtering differed. The assay was immunoSEQ multiplex PCR, and TCRdb's table has in-frame clones only and misses some. V and J calls and clone size follow that table, whereas D and trimming were derived from the DNA. The data contain some 2 million clones, over 85% of them singletons. The naive CD8 fraction comprised CD45RO-negative cells positively selected for CCR7 and excluded terminally differentiated effector memory CD45RA+ cells. Each sample came from a Caucasian adult donor living in Nashville, Tennessee. This specimen belongs to a study of shared clonotypes between healthy human individuals. Study summary: Aged 18 to 49, the donors were a couple of women and three men.

Study results and caveats: Clonotypes that were shared across a handful of donors made up around 5.5% of naive CD4 clonotypes.

This clonotype was obtained from a young man in good health. What was sequenced was naive CD8+ T cells sorted from blood.

DNA for the CDR3: TGCGCCAGCATAGACAGCACAGATACGCAGTATTTT. It specifies CASIDSTDTQYF. The rearrangement uses TRBV10-2 and TRBJ2-3, with D hard to call. The V and J ends lost 7 bases and 0 bases respectively, with 5 bases between them. Germline V gene data show CDR1 as WSHSY and CDR2 as SAAADI. The CDR3 has 12 amino acids.